This TCR beta chain comes out of a study of PD-1 blockade in classical Hodgkin lymphoma. Every patient experienced relapse after autologous stem cell transplantation, and brentuximab vedotin exposure varied. Sequencing was performed with immunoSEQ multiplex PCR; in TCRdb, only in-frame clones are kept and a portion is missing. Among roughly 90,000 clones listed, roughly 79% were seen once. As regards this clone: The sample has other DNA sequences that encode this CDR3 too.

The CDR3 has 13 residues. J lost 3 bases, V lost 5 bases, and 3 bases had no gene match. Germline V gene lookup returns CDR1 MNHEY and CDR2 SVGAGI. The chain joins TRBV6-5 to TRBJ2-7; 8 positions match TRBD2. The source material was peripheral blood mononuclear cells (PBMCs), sampled before the second cycle of nivolumab. The receptor was isolated from a human donor with classical Hodgkin lymphoma. The CDR3, as DNA: TGTGCCAGCAGTACGGGACTAGGCTACGAGCAGTACTTC. It specifies CASSTGLGYEQYF.